Included here is one T cell receptor beta chain sequence, with context. One junction end disagrees with the germline gene, perhaps due to a read error. These data belong to a study of T cell changes during pregnancy in multiple sclerosis. Using immunoSEQ multiplex PCR, the repertoire was profiled, and TCRdb retains in-frame clones only, with some absent. The table lists 58,000 or so clones, 90% of them singletons. Germline CDR1 is SSHAT and CDR2 is FNYEAQ (reference sequence). This CDR3 has 14 amino acids. The specimen was peripheral blood, collected in the first trimester of pregnancy. The TCR comes from a female donor in good health, enrolled as a control in a pregnancy study. The chain employs TRBV7-7 and TRBJ1-4; D unclear. This CDR3 reads CASSPGPSGEKLFF. As DNA, the CDR3 is TGTGCTAGCAGCCCTGGGCCATCCGGCGAAAAACTGTTTTTT.